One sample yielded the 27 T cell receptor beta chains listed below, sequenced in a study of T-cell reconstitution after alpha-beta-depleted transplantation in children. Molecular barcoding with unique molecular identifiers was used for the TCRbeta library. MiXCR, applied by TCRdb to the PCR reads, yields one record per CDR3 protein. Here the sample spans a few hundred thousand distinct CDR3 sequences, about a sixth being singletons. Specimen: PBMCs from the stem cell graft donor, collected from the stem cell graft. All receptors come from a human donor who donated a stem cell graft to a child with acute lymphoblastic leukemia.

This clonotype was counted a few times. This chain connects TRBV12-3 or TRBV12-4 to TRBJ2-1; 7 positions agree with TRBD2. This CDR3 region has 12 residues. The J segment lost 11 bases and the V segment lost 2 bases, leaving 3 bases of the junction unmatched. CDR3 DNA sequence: TGTGCCAGCAGTTTAACCGGGAGGAAGCAGTTCTTC. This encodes CASSLTGRKQFF.

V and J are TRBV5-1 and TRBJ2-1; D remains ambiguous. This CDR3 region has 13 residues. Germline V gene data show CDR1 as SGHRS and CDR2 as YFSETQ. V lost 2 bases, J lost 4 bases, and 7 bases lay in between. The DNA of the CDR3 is TGCGCCAGCAGCTTCTACGGATACAATGAGCAGTTCTTC. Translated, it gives CASSFYGYNEQFF.

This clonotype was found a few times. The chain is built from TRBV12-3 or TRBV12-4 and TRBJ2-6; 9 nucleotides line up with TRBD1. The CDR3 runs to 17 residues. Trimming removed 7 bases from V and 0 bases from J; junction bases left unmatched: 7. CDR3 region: CASTLTGGVSGANVLTF. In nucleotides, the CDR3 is TGTGCCAGCACCCTGACAGGGGGGGTCTCTGGGGCCAACGTCCTGACTTTC.

CDR3 sequence: CASSLVGGAGEDTQYF. The CDR3, as DNA: TGCGCCAGCAGCCTAGTCGGGGGGGCCGGGGAAGATACGCAGTATTTT. The chain couples TRBV4-1 to TRBJ2-3; TRBD2 agrees at 8 bases. The CDR3 covers 16 residues. Germline values: CDR1 MGHRA, CDR2 YSYEKL. Trimming removed 4 bases from V and 5 bases from J; junction bases left unmatched: 11.

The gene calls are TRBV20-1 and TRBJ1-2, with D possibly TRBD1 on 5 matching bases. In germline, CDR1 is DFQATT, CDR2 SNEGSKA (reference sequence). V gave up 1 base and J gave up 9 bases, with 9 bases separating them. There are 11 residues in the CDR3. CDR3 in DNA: TGCAGTGCTAGAGGTGGGGCGAGCTACACCTTC. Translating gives CSARGGASYTF.

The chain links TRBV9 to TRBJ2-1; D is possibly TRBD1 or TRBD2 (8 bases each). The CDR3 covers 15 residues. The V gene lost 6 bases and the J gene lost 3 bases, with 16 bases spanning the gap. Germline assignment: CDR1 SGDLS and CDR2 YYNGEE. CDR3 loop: CASTDSGTGYNEQFF. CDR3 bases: TGTGCCAGCACCGATAGCGGGACAGGCTACAATGAGCAGTTCTTC.

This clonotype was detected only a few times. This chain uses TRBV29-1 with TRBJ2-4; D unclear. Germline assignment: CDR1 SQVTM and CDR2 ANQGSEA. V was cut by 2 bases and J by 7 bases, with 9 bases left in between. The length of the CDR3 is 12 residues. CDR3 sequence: CSVELGTNIQYF. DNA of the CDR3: TGCAGCGTTGAACTCGGTACCAACATTCAGTACTTC.

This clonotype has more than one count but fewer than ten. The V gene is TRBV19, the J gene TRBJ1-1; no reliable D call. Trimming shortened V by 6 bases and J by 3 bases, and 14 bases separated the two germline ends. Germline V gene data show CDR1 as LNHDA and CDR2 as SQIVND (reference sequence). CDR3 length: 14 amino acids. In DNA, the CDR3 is TGTGCCAGTAGAGCATGGACGGATTACACTGAAGCTTTCTTT. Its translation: CASRAWTDYTEAFF. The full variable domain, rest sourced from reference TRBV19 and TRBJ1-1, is DGGITQSPKYLFRKEGQNVTLSCEQNLNHDAMYWYRQDPGQGLRLIYYSQIVNDFQKGDIAEGYSVSREKKESFPLTVTSAQKNPTAFYLCASRAWTDYTEAFFGQGTRLTVV.

The CDR3 DNA sequence: TGTGCCAGCAGCCAAGACTACAGGGCCGAGAGAACAGATACGCAGTATTTT. It encodes CASSQDYRAERTDTQYF. V usage is TRBV3-1 and J usage is TRBJ2-3; maybe TRBD1 (6 bases). The CDR3 sequence is 17 residues long. Trimming stripped 0 bases from V and 3 bases from J, with 16 bases between. Germline V CDR1 and CDR2: LGHDT, YNNKEL (reference sequence).

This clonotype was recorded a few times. In DNA, the CDR3 is TGTGCCAGCAGTTATCCGCAGAATGAGCAGTTCTTC. This gives the protein CASSYPQNEQFF. The chain has TRBV6-2 or TRBV6-3 and TRBJ2-1, with D unclear. The V gene's germline CDR1 is MNHEY and CDR2 SVGEGT. Trimming shortened V by 3 bases and J by 7 bases, and 7 bases separated the two germline ends. This CDR3 spans 12 amino acids.

This CDR3 is CASSTGTHSPLHF. Written as DNA, the CDR3 is TGTGCCAGTAGTACCGGGACACACTCACCCCTCCACTTT. V usage is TRBV19 and J usage is TRBJ1-6, with D perhaps matching TRBD1 (6 bases). Deletions cut 4 bases from V and 10 bases from J, with 11 bases between. There are 13 residues in the CDR3. Germline CDR1 is LNHDA and CDR2 is SQIVND (reference sequence). Using reference TRBV19 and TRBJ1-6 for the parts outside the CDR3, the full variable domain is DGGITQSPKYLFRKEGQNVTLSCEQNLNHDAMYWYRQDPGQGLRLIYYSQIVNDFQKGDIAEGYSVSREKKESFPLTVTSAQKNPTAFYLCASSTGTHSPLHFGNGTRLTVT.

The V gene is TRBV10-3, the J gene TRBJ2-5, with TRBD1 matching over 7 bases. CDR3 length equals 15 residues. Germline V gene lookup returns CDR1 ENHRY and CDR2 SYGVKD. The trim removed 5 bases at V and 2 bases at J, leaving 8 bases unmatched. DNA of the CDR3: TGTGCCATCAGTACAATGACAGGGAAGCAAGAGACCCAGTACTTC. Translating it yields CAISTMTGKQETQYF.

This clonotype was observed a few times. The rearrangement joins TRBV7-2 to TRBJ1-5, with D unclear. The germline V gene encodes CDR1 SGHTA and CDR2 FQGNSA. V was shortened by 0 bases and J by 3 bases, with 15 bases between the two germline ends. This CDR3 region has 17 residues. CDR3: CASSLARAVFPNQPQHF. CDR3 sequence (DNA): TGTGCCAGCAGCTTAGCGCGAGCAGTGTTCCCCAATCAGCCCCAGCATTTT.

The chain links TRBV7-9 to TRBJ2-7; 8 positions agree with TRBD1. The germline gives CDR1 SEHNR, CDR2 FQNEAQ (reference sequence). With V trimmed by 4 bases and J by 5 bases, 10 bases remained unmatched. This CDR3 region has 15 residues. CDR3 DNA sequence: TGTGCCAGCAGCTCCAGCCGGACAGGGCCCCACGAGCAGTACTTC. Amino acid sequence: CASSSSRTGPHEQYF.

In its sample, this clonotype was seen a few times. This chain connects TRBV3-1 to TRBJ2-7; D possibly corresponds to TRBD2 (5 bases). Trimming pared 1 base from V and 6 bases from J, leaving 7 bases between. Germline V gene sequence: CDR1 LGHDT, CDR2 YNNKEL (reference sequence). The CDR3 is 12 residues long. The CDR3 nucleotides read TGTGCCAGCAGCCAAGCTGGAGGCGAGCAGTACTTC. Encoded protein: CASSQAGGEQYF.

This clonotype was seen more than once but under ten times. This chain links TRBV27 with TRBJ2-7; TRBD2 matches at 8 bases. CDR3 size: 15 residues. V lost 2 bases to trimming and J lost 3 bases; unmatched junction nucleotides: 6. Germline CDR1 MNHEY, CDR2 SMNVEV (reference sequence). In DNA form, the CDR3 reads TGTGCCAGCAGTTTAATAGGCGGGAGGATCTACGAGCAGTACTTC. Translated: CASSLIGGRIYEQYF.

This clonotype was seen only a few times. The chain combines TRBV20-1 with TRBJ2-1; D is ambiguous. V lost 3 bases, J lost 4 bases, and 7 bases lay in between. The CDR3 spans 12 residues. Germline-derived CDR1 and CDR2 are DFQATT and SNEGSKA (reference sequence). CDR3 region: CSASTSYNEQFF. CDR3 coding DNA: TGCAGTGCTAGTACTTCATACAATGAGCAGTTCTTC.

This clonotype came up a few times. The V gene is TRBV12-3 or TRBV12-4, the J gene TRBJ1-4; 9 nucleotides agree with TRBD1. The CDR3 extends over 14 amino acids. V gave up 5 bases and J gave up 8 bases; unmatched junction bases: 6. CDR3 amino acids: CASSHRDRAEKLFF. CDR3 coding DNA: TGTGCCAGCAGTCACCGGGACAGGGCGGAAAAACTGTTTTTT.

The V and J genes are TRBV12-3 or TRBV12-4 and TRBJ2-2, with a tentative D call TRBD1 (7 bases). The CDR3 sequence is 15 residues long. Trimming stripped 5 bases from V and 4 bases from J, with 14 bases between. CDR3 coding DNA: TGTGCCAGCAGTGGACAGGAGGGCAGCACCGGGGAGCTGTTTTTT. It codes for CASSGQEGSTGELFF.

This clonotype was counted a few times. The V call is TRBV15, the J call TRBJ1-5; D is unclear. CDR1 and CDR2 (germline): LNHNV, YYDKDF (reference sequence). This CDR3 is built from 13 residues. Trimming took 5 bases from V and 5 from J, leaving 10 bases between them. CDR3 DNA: TGTGCCACCAGCGGGCCAGGTCATCAGCCCCAGCATTTT. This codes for CATSGPGHQPQHF. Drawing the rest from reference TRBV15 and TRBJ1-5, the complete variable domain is DAMVIQNPRYQVTQFGKPVTLSCSQTLNHNVMYWYQQKSSQAPKLLFHYYDKDFNNEADTPDNFQSRRPNTSFCFLDIRSPGLGDTAMYLCATSGPGHQPQHFGDGTRLSIL.

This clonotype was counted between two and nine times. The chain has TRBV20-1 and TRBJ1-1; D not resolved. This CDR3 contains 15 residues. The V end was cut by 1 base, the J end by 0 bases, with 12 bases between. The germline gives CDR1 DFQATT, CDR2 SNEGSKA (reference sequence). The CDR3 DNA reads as TGCAGTGCTAGAGCTCCCTCTCCGATGAACACTGAAGCTTTCTTT. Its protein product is CSARAPSPMNTEAFF.

The DNA for the CDR3 is TGTGCCAGCAGCTTAGGCGGAGCTGGGAGTTCCTACGAGCAGTACTTC. It specifies CASSLGGAGSSYEQYF. The chain links TRBV7-8 to TRBJ2-7; a weak D match, TRBD2 (5 bases). From germline, CDR1 is SGHVS and CDR2 FQNEAQ. V was pared by 1 base and J by 1 base, with 14 bases between. This CDR3 region has 16 residues.

The CDR3 reads CASSLGQDPGYTF. The CDR3 nucleotides read TGTGCCAGCAGTTTGGGACAGGATCCTGGCTACACCTTC. The gene calls are TRBV12-3 or TRBV12-4 and TRBJ1-2, with 8 bases lining up with TRBD1. V was pared by 3 bases and J by 7 bases, with 4 bases of the junction left unmatched. The CDR3 is 13 amino acids.

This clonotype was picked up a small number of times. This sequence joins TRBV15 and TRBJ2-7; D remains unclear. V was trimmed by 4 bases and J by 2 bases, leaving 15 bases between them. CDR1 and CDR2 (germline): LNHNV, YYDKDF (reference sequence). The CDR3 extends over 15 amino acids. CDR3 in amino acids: CATSTTPTPAYEQYF. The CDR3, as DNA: TGTGCCACCAGCACGACTCCGACTCCCGCCTACGAGCAGTACTTC.

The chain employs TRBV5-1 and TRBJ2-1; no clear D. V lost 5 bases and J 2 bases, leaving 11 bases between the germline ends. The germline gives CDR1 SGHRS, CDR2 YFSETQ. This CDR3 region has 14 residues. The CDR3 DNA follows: TGCGCCAGCAGAGTGGAGCCAACCTACAATGAGCAGTTCTTC. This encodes CASRVEPTYNEQFF.

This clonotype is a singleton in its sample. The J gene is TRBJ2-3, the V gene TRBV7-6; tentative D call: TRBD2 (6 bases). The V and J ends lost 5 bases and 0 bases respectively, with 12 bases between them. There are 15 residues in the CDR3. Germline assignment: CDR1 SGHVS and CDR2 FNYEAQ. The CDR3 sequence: CASSPNSGSTDTQYF. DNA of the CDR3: TGTGCCAGCAGCCCCAACAGCGGGAGCACAGATACGCAGTATTTT.

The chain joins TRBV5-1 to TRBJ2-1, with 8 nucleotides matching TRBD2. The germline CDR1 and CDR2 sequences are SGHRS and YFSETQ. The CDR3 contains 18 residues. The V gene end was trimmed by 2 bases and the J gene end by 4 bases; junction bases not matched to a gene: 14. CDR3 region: CASSFSGGRPQKYNEQFF. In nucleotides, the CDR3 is TGCGCCAGCAGCTTTAGCGGCGGGAGGCCACAAAAATACAATGAGCAGTTCTTC.